Below, 5 T cell receptor beta chains from the same sample are listed, as sequenced in a study of blood T cell repertoires in COVID-19. Produced via immunoSEQ multiplex PCR; TCRdb's table is partial and in-frame only. The sample consists of some 200,000 clones, around nine tenths of them appearing once. Specimen: PBMCs or T cells enriched from blood (not recorded which). The receptors originated from a woman aged 18-29 years who had recovered from COVID-19.

The J gene is TRBJ1-2, the V gene TRBV29-1; TRBD1 is a possible D gene (5 bases). V gave up 2 bases and J gave up 7 bases, with 14 bases separating them. CDR3 length: 13 amino acids. Germline CDR1 is SQVTM and CDR2 is ANQGSEA. In DNA, the CDR3 is TGCAGCGTTGAACTCCCGGCCGGGGGTGGCTACACCTTC. It is translated as CSVELPAGGGYTF.

The chain is built from TRBV27 and TRBJ2-7; possible D gene TRBD1, 5 bases. Germline CDR1 and CDR2: MNHEY and SMNVEV (reference sequence). V was cut by 4 bases and J by 9 bases, with 10 bases left in between. CDR3 size: 11 residues. CDR3 DNA: TGTGCCAGCAGTTCCCCCCAGGGGCAGTACTTC. Translated: CASSSPQGQYF.

CDR3 amino acids: CASSLRLAGGYNEQFF. The CDR3 DNA sequence: TGTGCCAGCAGCTTAAGACTAGCGGGAGGGTACAATGAGCAGTTCTTC. The chain employs TRBV3-1 (or the pseudogene TRBV3-2) and TRBJ2-1, with 14 bases lining up with TRBD2. The CDR3 extends over 16 amino acids. Germline trimming cut 5 bases from V and 4 bases from J; bases unmatched to any gene: 4. Germline CDR1 and CDR2: LGHDT and YNNKEL (reference sequence).

The V call is TRBV30, the J call TRBJ2-7, with a tentative D call TRBD2 (6 bases). This CDR3 has 15 residues. Germline lookup yields CDR1 GTSNPN and CDR2 SVGIG (reference sequence). V was cut by 0 bases and J by 2 bases, with 14 bases left in between. The CDR3 DNA reads TGTGCCTGGAGTGTACTAGGAGGGGCGACCTACGAGCAGTACTTC. Its protein product is CAWSVLGGATYEQYF. Complete variable domain (other parts from reference TRBV30 and TRBJ2-7): SQTIHQWPATLVQPVGSPLSLECTVEGTSNPNLYWYRQAAGRGLQLLFYSVGIGQISSEVPQNLSASRPQDRQFILSSKKLLLSDSGFYLCAWSVLGGATYEQYFGPGTRLTVT.

The CDR3 DNA sequence: TGTGCCAGCTCACCGTGGACAGTGAACACTGAAGCTTTCTTT. Translated, it gives CASSPWTVNTEAFF. The rearrangement links TRBV18 to TRBJ1-1; D is possibly TRBD1 (6 bases). Trimming took off 3 bases at V and 0 bases at J, with 8 bases between the two ends. The CDR3 totals 14 residues. Germline CDR1 is KGHSH and CDR2 is LQKENI.